The entry below gives a single T cell receptor beta chain sequence along with its context. This entry is derived from a study of blood T cells in healthy people across ages. Combining a sample-barcoded 5' primer with a J-beta primer mix, a second PCR ran for roughly 7 to 12 cycles. TCRdb reanalysed the 5' RACE reads using MiXCR and keeps one entry per CDR3 protein. Of some 550,000 distinct CDR3 sequences in the sample, around 50% are singletons; the top ten hold around 23%. Trimming pared 0 bases from V and 10 bases from J, leaving 10 bases between. Germline-derived CDR1 and CDR2 are MGHDK and SYGVNS. The CDR3 sequence is 14 residues long.

The chain recombines TRBV25-1 with TRBJ1-6; maybe TRBD1 (5 bases). Source material: blood. This TCR was sampled from a man aged 80 or over in good health. The CDR3 loop is CASSEYKGRSPLHF. In DNA, the CDR3 is TGTGCCAGCAGTGAATACAAGGGACGGTCACCCCTCCACTTT. The entire variable domain, with the rest obtained from reference TRBV25-1 and TRBJ1-6, is as follows: EADIYQTPRYLVIGTGKKITLECSQTMGHDKMYWYQQDPGMELHLIHYSYGVNSTEKGDLSSESTVSRIRTEHFPLTLESARPSHTSQYLCASSEYKGRSPLHFGNGTRLTVT.